This T cell receptor beta chain was profiled in a study of regulatory T cells in long-lasting Graves disease. Study-level background: The criterion for persistent Graves' disease was over 5 years of antithyroid drugs with positive TSH receptor antibodies. Study-wide results and caveats: The sample size was small, and this may have reduced accuracy. There was favoring of TRBV28, TRBJ1-2 and TRBJ2-5 in persistent disease. Persistent patients had a count of shared public clonotypes (approximately 3,000) that exceeded that of new patients (roughly 1,000).

A note on this clonotype: Antigen unknown.

Library construction for TCR beta used iRepertoire HTBI primers and Arm-PCR of CDR3 regions. TCRdb called the multiplex PCR reads again in MiXCR, with one record for every CDR3 protein. The table shows about 660,000 distinct CDR3 sequences, with about 30% occurring only once. Germline V gene lookup returns CDR1 SQVTM and CDR2 ANQGSEA. CDR3 length equals 20 residues. Trimming took off 8 bases at V and 2 bases at J, with 36 bases between the two ends. The time point is: persistent/refractory GD, antithyroid drugs over 5 years with positive TRAb. PBMC-extracted RNA yielded the TCR library. V is TRBV29-1 and J is TRBJ2-5; tentatively, D is TRBD2 (5 bases). Source: peripheral blood mononuclear cells (PBMCs), taken when the disease was refractory, from a patient treated with antithyroid drugs. The receptor was derived from a female donor with Graves disease. Here the CDR3 reads CSIEFPAFLTKGLLQETQYF. Here the CDR3 DNA reads TGCAGCATCGAATTCCCCGCTTTTCTGACTAAGGGATTATTGCAAGAGACCCAGTACTTC.